Below are 20 T cell receptor beta chains sequenced from a single sample in a study of neurological immune-mediated disorders. TCRdb redid the calling of the 5' RACE reads with MiXCR, one entry per CDR3 protein. The sample lists some 48,000 distinct CDR3 sequences, 4.5% to 7% occurring once. Sequencing used CD4+ T cells from blood. These receptors were taken from a woman aged 18-35 years with multiple sclerosis.

This clonotype was detected many times. This chain joins TRBV6-2 or TRBV6-3 and TRBJ1-1; 7 positions match TRBD1. The CDR3 runs 15 residues. J was trimmed by 4 bases and V by 5 bases; bases with no gene match: 10. Germline loops: CDR1 MNHEY, CDR2 SVGEGT. As DNA, the CDR3 is TGTGCCAGCAGTCCTCGGGACAGCGGGGGCACTGAAGCTTTCTTT. Its protein is CASSPRDSGGTEAFF.

This clonotype was picked up many times. The chain links TRBV20-1 to TRBJ2-3, with D possibly being TRBD2 (6 bases). The CDR3 length is 16 residues. CDR1 and CDR2 from the germline V gene are DFQATT and SNEGSKA (reference sequence). V lost 0 bases and J lost 5, with 18 bases in between. CDR3 bases: TGCAGTGCTAGAGATGCGGGAACTAGGGGTGGAGATACGCAGTATTTT. It yields the protein CSARDAGTRGGDTQYF.

There are a few counts of this clonotype. V and J are TRBV30 and TRBJ1-1; TRBD1 matches 7 bases. This CDR3 spans 13 amino acids. Trimming cost V 3 bases and J 7 bases; bases outside gene matches: 8. CDR1 GTSNPN and CDR2 SVGIG come from the germline V gene (reference sequence). The CDR3 coding sequence is TGTGCCTGGAGGGGGGGACAGCTAATTGAAGCTTTCTTT. Residues: CAWRGGQLIEAFF.

The sample holds many counts of this clonotype. CDR3 sequence: CASSARGEDNSPLHF. Written as DNA, the CDR3 is TGTGCCAGCAGTGCCCGTGGGGAGGATAATTCACCCCTCCACTTT. This sequence joins TRBV6-5 and TRBJ1-6; D remains unclear. The CDR3 totals 15 residues. CDR1 MNHEY and CDR2 SVGAGI come from the germline V gene. V was shortened by 5 bases and J by 5 bases, with 13 bases between the two germline ends.

This clonotype was observed at least ten times. V gene TRBV20-1 combines with J gene TRBJ2-3, with unresolved D. Per germline, CDR1 DFQATT and CDR2 SNEGSKA (reference sequence). This CDR3 is built from 12 residues. Trimming pared 1 base from V and 3 bases from J, leaving 5 bases between. The CDR3 region has the DNA TGCAGTGCTAGAGCTGGGACAGATACGCAGTATTTT. Its protein product is CSARAGTDTQYF.

The chain employs TRBV27 and TRBJ1-1; the D is unclear. Germline-derived CDR1 and CDR2 are MNHEY and SMNVEV (reference sequence). The CDR3 is 15 residues long. V dropped 2 bases and J dropped 4 bases, with 14 bases sitting between them. The CDR3 nucleotides are TGTGCCAGCAGTTTAGTCCCAATAGGAACCACTGAAGCTTTCTTT. Translating gives CASSLVPIGTTEAFF.

The chain recombines TRBV19 with TRBJ1-1; a weak D match, TRBD1 (5 bases). The CDR3 has 16 amino acids. The V gene's germline CDR1 is LNHDA and CDR2 SQIVND (reference sequence). The CDR3: CAIRPPATALNTEAFF. CDR3 bases: TGTGCTATCCGACCCCCCGCGACAGCTTTGAACACTGAAGCTTTCTTT. The full variable domain, with the rest looked up from reference TRBV19 and TRBJ1-1, is DGGITQSPKYLFRKEGQNVTLSCEQNLNHDAMYWYRQDPGQGLRLIYYSQIVNDFQKGDIAEGYSVSREKKESFPLTVTSAQKNPTAFYLCAIRPPATALNTEAFFGQGTRLTVV.

The chain uses TRBV29-1 and TRBJ2-5; tentatively, D is TRBD1 (6 bases). The CDR3 totals 14 residues. V lost 2 bases, J lost 5 bases, and 15 bases lay in between. Germline V gene lookup returns CDR1 SQVTM and CDR2 ANQGSEA. CDR3 amino acids: CSVELQGNEETQYF. The CDR3 DNA sequence: TGCAGCGTTGAACTGCAGGGGAATGAGGAGACCCAGTACTTC.

This clonotype was seen many times. CDR3 bases: TGTGCCACCAGTGATTCAGGACTCTCTGGAAACACCATATATTTT. Amino acids: CATSDSGLSGNTIYF. The chain links TRBV24-1 to TRBJ1-3; no clear D. Trimming pared 2 bases from V and 0 bases from J, leaving 7 bases between. Germline V gives CDR1 KGHDR, CDR2 SFDVKD. The CDR3 length is 15 residues.

In its sample, this clonotype was seen many times. The chain has TRBV10-2 and TRBJ1-5; D remains unclear. This CDR3 spans 16 amino acids. CDR1 and CDR2 from the germline V gene are WSHSY and SAAADI. The V and J ends lost 1 base and 6 bases respectively, with 16 bases between them. This chain's CDR3 is CASSEWARKSGQPQHF. For the CDR3, the DNA is TGCGCCAGCAGTGAGTGGGCCAGAAAATCGGGTCAGCCCCAGCATTTT.

This clonotype was detected ten times or more. The chain has TRBV7-2 and TRBJ2-3, with no clear D. The ends were cut back, 0 bases at V and 1 base at J, with 5 bases in the middle. Germline V gene data show CDR1 as SGHTA and CDR2 as FQGNSA. CDR3 length equals 14 residues. The CDR3 loop is CASSLASGTDTQYF. CDR3 bases: TGTGCCAGCAGCTTAGCCTCAGGCACAGATACGCAGTATTTT.

Ten or more counts support this clonotype. The chain joins TRBV20-1 to TRBJ1-2, with 8 bases fitting TRBD1. The CDR3 consists of 14 residues. The V gene end was trimmed by 0 bases and the J gene end by 8 bases; junction bases not matched to a gene: 8. The V gene's germline CDR1 is DFQATT and CDR2 SNEGSKA (reference sequence). The CDR3 reads CSARDTTGGRGYTF. CDR3 in DNA: TGCAGTGCTAGAGATACTACAGGGGGAAGAGGCTACACCTTC.

This clonotype was seen repeatedly, ten times or more. This sequence joins TRBV27 and TRBJ2-2; TRBD1 aligns across 9 bases. The length of the CDR3 is 17 residues. After removal of 4 bases from V and 4 bases from J, the junction contained 10 bases not matched to a gene. CDR1 and CDR2 from the germline V gene are MNHEY and SMNVEV (reference sequence). The CDR3, as DNA: TGTGCCAGCAGTTACAAAATGAACAGGGGGCGCACCGGGGAGCTGTTTTTT. As protein: CASSYKMNRGRTGELFF.

This clonotype has at least ten counts. J is TRBJ1-5 and V is TRBV9, with 9 nucleotides matching TRBD1. The CDR3 is 14 residues long. Trimming removed 2 bases from V and 7 bases from J; junction bases left unmatched: 4. CDR1 is SGDLS and CDR2 is YYNGEE in the germline V gene. CDR3 in amino acids: CASSVTGGHQPQHF. DNA of the CDR3: TGTGCCAGCAGCGTCACAGGGGGCCACCAGCCCCAGCATTTT.

The DNA for the CDR3 is TGTGCCAGCAGTCCAAGGCGGCCAGCCATCGATGAGCAGTTCTTC. Translated, it gives CASSPRRPAIDEQFF. This sequence joins TRBV12-3 or TRBV12-4 and TRBJ2-1, with unresolved D. This CDR3 is built from 15 residues. V shed 5 bases and J shed 8 bases, with 19 bases lying between them.

This clonotype occurred many times. The genes are TRBV7-8 and TRBJ2-2; D assignment may be TRBD1 or TRBD2 (6 bases each). Germline V gene sequence: CDR1 SGHVS, CDR2 FQNEAQ. V lost 1 base and J 6 bases, leaving 27 bases between the germline ends. The CDR3 runs 20 residues. The CDR3 here is CASSLVGGSGGTFEAGELFF. CDR3 bases: TGTGCCAGCAGCTTAGTAGGGGGTTCCGGAGGGACGTTCGAAGCCGGGGAGCTGTTTTTT. The full variable domain, in which reference TRBV7-8 and TRBJ2-2 provide the parts outside the CDR3, is GAGVSQSPRYKVAKRGQDVALRCDPISGHVSLFWYQQALGQGPEFLTYFQNEAQLDKSGLPSDRFFAERPEGSVSTLKIQRTQQEDSAVYLCASSLVGGSGGTFEAGELFFGEGSRLTVL.

This clonotype was observed at least ten times. This sequence joins TRBV12-3 or TRBV12-4 and TRBJ1-2, with D possibly matching TRBD1 (6 bases). Trimming stripped 6 bases from V and 1 base from J, with 15 bases between. The CDR3 contains 15 residues. DNA of the CDR3: TGTGCCAGCAGCCCCCGACAGGCCCTTAACTATGGCTACACCTTC. It encodes CASSPRQALNYGYTF.

The sample holds many counts of this clonotype. The chain is built from TRBV10-3 and TRBJ2-7, with D maybe TRBD1 (6 bases). This CDR3 is 13 amino acids long. The V end lost 6 bases, the J end lost 1 base, and 10 bases lay between the germline ends. Germline CDR1 reads ENHRY; CDR2 reads SYGVKD. CDR3 region: CAIRQGPSYEQYV. CDR3 DNA sequence: TGTGCCATCAGGCAGGGGCCATCCTACGAGCAGTACGTC.

This clonotype was counted a few times. This rearrangement joins TRBV11-1 to TRBJ1-6; TRBD1 agrees at 9 bases. The CDR3 has 15 amino acids. Per the germline V gene, CDR1 is SGHAT and CDR2 is FQDESV (reference sequence). V dropped 5 bases and J dropped 7; count of bases not matched to a gene: 6. The CDR3 nucleotides are TGTGCCAGCAGCGCGTACGGACAGGGGAATTCACCCCTCCACTTT. Its translation: CASSAYGQGNSPLHF.

This clonotype appeared a few times. The rearrangement links TRBV19 to TRBJ1-5; tentative D call: TRBD1 (6 bases). CDR3 length: 15 residues. V lost 5 bases and J lost 4, with 15 bases in between. Germline V lookup: CDR1 LNHDA, CDR2 SQIVND (reference sequence). The CDR3 DNA sequence: TGTGCCAGTAGTCGCCTTTGGACAGAAAATCAGCCCCAGCATTTT. It codes for CASSRLWTENQPQHF.